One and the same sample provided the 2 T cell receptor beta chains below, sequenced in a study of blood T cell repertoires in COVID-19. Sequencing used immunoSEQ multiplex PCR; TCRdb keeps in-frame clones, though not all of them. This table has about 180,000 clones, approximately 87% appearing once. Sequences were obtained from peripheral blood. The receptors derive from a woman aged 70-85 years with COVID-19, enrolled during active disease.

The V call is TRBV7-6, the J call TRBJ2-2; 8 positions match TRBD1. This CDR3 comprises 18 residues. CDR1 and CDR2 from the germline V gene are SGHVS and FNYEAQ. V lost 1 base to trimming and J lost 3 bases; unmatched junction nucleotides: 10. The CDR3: CASSLVPRGRRDTGELFF. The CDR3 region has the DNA TGTGCCAGCAGCTTAGTTCCCAGGGGGCGCCGAGACACCGGGGAGCTGTTTTTT.

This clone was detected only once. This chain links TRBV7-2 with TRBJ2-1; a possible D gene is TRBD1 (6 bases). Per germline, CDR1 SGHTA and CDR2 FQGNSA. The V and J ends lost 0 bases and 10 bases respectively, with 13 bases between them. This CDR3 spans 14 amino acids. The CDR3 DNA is TGTGCCAGCAGCTTAGCCCGGACAGCGAGGGAGCAGTTCTTC. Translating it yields CASSLARTAREQFF.